The present T cell receptor beta chain was sequenced within a study of blood T cell repertoires in COVID-19. CDR3 size: 16 residues. V lost 4 bases and J lost 1, with 14 bases in between. Germline CDR1 and CDR2: MNHEY and SVGEGT. Generated by immunoSEQ multiplex PCR, the TCRdb table keeps only in-frame clones and is missing some. The sample yields 200,000 to 250,000 clones, approximately 87% seen once. The receptor was isolated from an older woman with active or convalescent COVID-19. The J gene is TRBJ1-5, the V gene TRBV6-2 or TRBV6-3; D not resolved. The sequenced sample was peripheral blood. Written as DNA, the CDR3 is TGTGCCAGCAGTTTCCAGACGGGTCGCAGCAATCAGCCCCAGCATTTT. It is translated as CASSFQTGRSNQPQHF.